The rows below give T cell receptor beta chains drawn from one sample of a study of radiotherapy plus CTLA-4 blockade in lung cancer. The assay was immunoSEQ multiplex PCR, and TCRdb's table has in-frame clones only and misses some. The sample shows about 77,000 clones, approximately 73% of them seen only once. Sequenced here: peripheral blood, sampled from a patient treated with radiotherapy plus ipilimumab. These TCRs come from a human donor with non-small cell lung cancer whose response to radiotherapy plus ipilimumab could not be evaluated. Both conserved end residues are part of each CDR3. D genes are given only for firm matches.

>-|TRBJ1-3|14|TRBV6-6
CACAGGLSGNTIYF
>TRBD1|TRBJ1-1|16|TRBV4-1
CASSQETGGWDTEAFF
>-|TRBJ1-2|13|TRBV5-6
CASSLDRNYGYTF
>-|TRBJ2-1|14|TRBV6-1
CASSEGSSYNEQFF
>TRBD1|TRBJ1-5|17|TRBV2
CASSEAFGNRGNQPQHF
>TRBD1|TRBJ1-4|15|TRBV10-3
CASSGTGSTNEKLFF
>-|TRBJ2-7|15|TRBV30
CAWSVGVLSSYEQYF
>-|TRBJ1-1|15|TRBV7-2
CASSLGGGGAREAFF
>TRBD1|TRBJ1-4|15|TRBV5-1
CASSLVAGGHEKLFF
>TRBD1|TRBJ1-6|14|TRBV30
CAWILGTGISPLHF
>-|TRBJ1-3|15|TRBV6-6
CASSIREYSGNTIYF
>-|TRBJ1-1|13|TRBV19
CASSMRANTEAFF
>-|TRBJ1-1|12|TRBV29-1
CSAATTNTEAFF
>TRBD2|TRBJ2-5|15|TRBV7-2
CASSFFPAGEETQYF
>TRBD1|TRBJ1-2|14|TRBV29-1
CSGGNRGRSYGYTF
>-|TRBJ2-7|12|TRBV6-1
CASRPRGNEQYF
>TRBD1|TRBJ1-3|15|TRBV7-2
CASSSTGESGNTIYF
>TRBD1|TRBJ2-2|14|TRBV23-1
CASSPQGKAGELFF
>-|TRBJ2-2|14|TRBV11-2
CASRSYLGPGELFF
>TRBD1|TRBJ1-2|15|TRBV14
CASSQETGGNYGYTF
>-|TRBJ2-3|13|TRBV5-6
CASRKGFTDTQYF